This entry concerns a single T cell receptor beta chain. These data come from a study of OX40 agonist ivuxolimab in advanced cancers. For the study at large: Melanoma, hepatocellular carcinoma, head and neck or renal cell cancer occurred in dose-escalation patients.

The germline gives CDR1 SGHVS, CDR2 FQNEAQ. CDR3 length equals 13 residues. The germline V and J ends were trimmed by 2 bases and 4 bases, with 8 bases remaining between them. TCRdb's table, derived via immunoSEQ multiplex PCR, lists solely in-frame clones and lacks some. This table has 65,000 to 95,000 clones, just over 90% appearing once. Baseline, cycle 4 day 1, and cycle 7 day 1 were the blood sampling points. This chain joins TRBV7-8 and TRBJ1-1; possibly TRBD1 for D (5 bases). The TCR sequence derives from an adult with an advanced solid tumor such as melanoma, head and neck, liver or kidney cancer. The source was CD4+ or CD8+ T cells sorted from blood, collected in a trial of the OX40 agonist ivuxolimab. The CDR3, as DNA: TGTGCCAGCAGCTTAAGTGGGGGCACTGAAGCTTTCTTT. This gives the protein CASSLSGGTEAFF.